The T cell receptor (beta chain) described here comes from a study of shared clonotypes between healthy human individuals. V lost 5 bases and J lost 1; bases outside the gene matches: 2. This CDR3 has 14 residues. From germline, CDR1 is SEHNR and CDR2 FQNEAQ (reference sequence). The assay was immunoSEQ multiplex PCR, and TCRdb's table has in-frame clones only and misses some. This table holds roughly 760,000 clones, roughly 70% found once. Sequenced input: memory CD4+ T cells sorted from blood. The subset here: CD45RA-negative fraction. The J gene is TRBJ2-7, the V gene TRBV7-9, with 10 nucleotides matching TRBD2. The sequence was obtained from a woman between 25 and 40 years old in good health. CDR3: CASSTSGVSYEQYF. In nucleotides, the CDR3 is TGTGCCAGCAGCACTAGCGGGGTTTCCTACGAGCAGTACTTC. Complete variable domain (other parts from reference TRBV7-9 and TRBJ2-7): DTGVSQNPRHKITKRGQNVTFRCDPISEHNRLYWYRQTLGQGPEFLTYFQNEAQLEKSRLLSDRFSAERPKGSFSTLEIQRTEQGDSAMYLCASSTSGVSYEQYFGPGTRLTVT.